The 19 T cell receptor beta chains in this list originate from one sample, sequenced in a study of patients and donors after allogeneic stem cell transplantation. TCRdb ran MiXCR on the RT-PCR reads and lists one entry per CDR3 protein. The top ten hold roughly 6% of the sample, which has 800,000 to 1,000,000 distinct CDR3 sequences, approximately 18% seen once. Sequenced sample: blood, either unsorted or a sorted T cell fraction (not recorded which). The receptors stem from a human donor who was either an allogeneic HSCT recipient or a stem cell or donor lymphocyte infusion donor (not recorded which). It is not recorded whose cells these are; they may come from a transplant donor.

The chain joins TRBV29-1 to TRBJ2-1; 9 bases match TRBD2. V lost 1 base and J lost 5; bases outside the gene matches: 9. The CDR3 covers 16 residues. The V gene's germline CDR1 is SQVTM and CDR2 ANQGSEA. This CDR3 is CSVEGREGLSNNEQFF. CDR3 bases: TGCAGCGTTGAAGGGCGGGAGGGCCTTAGTAACAATGAGCAGTTCTTC.

This sequence joins TRBV5-1 and TRBJ1-1, with D unclear. This CDR3 is built from 15 residues. The V gene's germline CDR1 is SGHRS and CDR2 YFSETQ. Trimming took 2 bases from V and 4 from J, leaving 15 bases between them. The CDR3 DNA sequence: TGCGCCAGCAGCTTTGGCAGAGGGAGGAGCACTGAAGCTTTCTTT. Amino acid sequence: CASSFGRGRSTEAFF.

The genes are TRBV6-1 and TRBJ1-6; D is unresolved. The CDR3 sequence is 17 residues long. Trimming left V 4 bases short and J 7 bases short, with 20 bases between. Per germline, CDR1 MNHNS and CDR2 SASEGT. CDR3 nucleotide sequence: TGTGCCAGCAGTGTAAGATTTTGGAGGGTCACCAATTCACCCCTCCACTTT. Its protein product is CASSVRFWRVTNSPLHF.

The chain couples TRBV27 to TRBJ2-1, with D possibly being TRBD2 (5 bases). Germline loops: CDR1 MNHEY, CDR2 SMNVEV (reference sequence). V lost 5 bases and J 7 bases, leaving 18 bases between the germline ends. The CDR3 runs 15 residues. CDR3 sequence: CASSERWTDTNEQFF. CDR3 DNA: TGTGCCAGCAGTGAACGATGGACTGACACAAATGAGCAGTTCTTC.

This clonotype was seen more than once but under ten times. V is TRBV4-1 and J is TRBJ2-2, with 7 nucleotides matching TRBD2. J lost 9 bases, V lost 3 bases, and 10 bases had no gene match. The CDR3 loop spans 15 amino acids. Germline loops: CDR1 MGHRA, CDR2 YSYEKL. The chain's CDR3 is CASSHPVTSFRELFF. In DNA, the CDR3 is TGCGCCAGCAGCCACCCCGTGACTAGCTTCAGGGAGCTGTTTTTT.

The chain couples TRBV28 to TRBJ1-1; D gene unclear. Trimming removed 6 bases from V and 1 base from J, with 9 bases in between. CDR1 and CDR2 (germline): MDHEN, SYDVKM. CDR3 length: 13 amino acids. CDR3 protein: CASRATANTEAFF. CDR3 DNA: TGTGCCAGCAGGGCTACAGCGAACACTGAAGCTTTCTTT.

The V and J genes are TRBV10-3 and TRBJ2-3; TRBD2 aligns across 7 bases. J gave up 3 bases and V 10 bases, and 13 bases lay outside the gene matches. The germline V gene encodes CDR1 ENHRY and CDR2 SYGVKD. The CDR3 has 15 amino acids. CDR3 sequence (DNA): TGTGCCACCGAGGCGGGGGATGGTTGGACAGATACGCAGTATTTT. This gives the protein CATEAGDGWTDTQYF.

This clonotype showed up just a few times. The genes are TRBV12-3 or TRBV12-4 and TRBJ1-5, with 7 bases aligning to TRBD1. Losses at the gene ends were 5 bases for V and 3 bases for J; bases not matched to a gene: 4. The CDR3 has 14 residues. In DNA form, the CDR3 reads TGTGCCAGCAGTGGGACAGCATTCAATCAGCCCCAGCATTTT. Translating gives CASSGTAFNQPQHF.

This chain uses TRBV25-1 with TRBJ1-1; D gene uncertain. From germline, CDR1 is MGHDK and CDR2 SYGVNS. The CDR3 spans 15 residues. Trimming took 4 bases from V and 4 from J, leaving 16 bases between them. DNA of the CDR3: TGTGCCAGCAGTGGGGAGGAGGGAGTGGGCACTGAAGCTTTCTTT. Its protein is CASSGEEGVGTEAFF.

As DNA, the CDR3 is TGTGCCAGCAGCTTATTCGGAGGGGGAAATTCACCCCTCCACTTT. Protein sequence: CASSLFGGGNSPLHF. The rearrangement links TRBV7-2 to TRBJ1-6; TRBD1 is a possible D gene (6 bases). Germline V gene lookup returns CDR1 SGHTA and CDR2 FQGNSA. V dropped 2 bases and J dropped 7 bases, with 12 bases sitting between them. The CDR3 sequence is 15 residues long. The full variable domain, rest sourced from reference TRBV7-2 and TRBJ1-6, is GAGVSQSPSNKVTEKGKDVELRCDPISGHTALYWYRQSLGQGLEFLIYFQGNSAPDKSGLPSDRFSAERTGGSVSTLTIQRTQQEDSAVYLCASSLFGGGNSPLHFGNGTRLTVT.

This clonotype was seen at least ten times. The chain links TRBV5-1 to TRBJ2-1; 10 nucleotides align to TRBD2. Germline lookup yields CDR1 SGHRS and CDR2 YFSETQ. V trimming: 4 bases; J trimming: 8 bases; junction bases outside the gene matches: 9. The CDR3 extends over 15 amino acids. CDR3 DNA sequence: TGCGCCAGCAGCCCCGGGACTAGCGTGATAGATGAGCAGTTCTTC. As protein: CASSPGTSVIDEQFF.

This clonotype was found a few times. The V call is TRBV7-2, the J call TRBJ1-1; 8 bases map to TRBD1. The CDR3 spans 14 residues. V was pared by 4 bases and J by 7 bases, with 8 bases of the junction left unmatched. In germline, CDR1 is SGHTA, CDR2 FQGNSA. In DNA form, the CDR3 reads TGTGCCAGCAGCTCGCAGGGCACAGGGGGTGAAGCTTTCTTT. Encoded protein: CASSSQGTGGEAFF.

In this sample, this clonotype turned up many times. The chain uses TRBV20-1 and TRBJ1-2; maybe TRBD1 (5 bases). Trimming left V 4 bases short and J 0 bases short, with 15 bases between. Germline values: CDR1 DFQATT, CDR2 SNEGSKA (reference sequence). The CDR3 length is 15 residues. CDR3 amino acids: CSANQGNSANYGYTF. CDR3 in DNA: TGCAGTGCTAACCAGGGAAACTCGGCTAACTATGGCTACACCTTC.

The DNA of the CDR3 is TGTGCCAGTTCGTTGGGGACAACTGGCTACGAGCAGTACTTC. Encoded protein: CASSLGTTGYEQYF. The rearrangement links TRBV27 to TRBJ2-7, with D perhaps matching TRBD1 (6 bases). The CDR3 contains 14 residues. The V and J ends lost 9 bases and 3 bases respectively, with 18 bases between them. Germline V CDR1 and CDR2: MNHEY, SMNVEV (reference sequence).

V usage is TRBV27 and J usage is TRBJ1-2; D not certain. The CDR3 extends over 14 amino acids. CDR1 is MNHEY and CDR2 is SMNVEV in the germline V gene (reference sequence). The ends were cut back, 2 bases at V and 0 bases at J, with 7 bases in the middle. CDR3 loop: CASSLTPANYGYTF. CDR3 DNA: TGTGCCAGCAGTTTAACCCCCGCTAACTATGGCTACACCTTC.

The rearrangement joins TRBV29-1 to TRBJ2-3; 7 bases fit TRBD1. V was clipped by 8 bases and J by 5 bases; unmatched bases: 13. The CDR3 consists of 14 residues. Germline loops: CDR1 SQVTM, CDR2 ANQGSEA. The CDR3 bases are TGCAGCTTTCGACAGGGCTCGTCAAAAGATACGCAGTATTTT. It encodes CSFRQGSSKDTQYF.

V and J are TRBV29-1 and TRBJ1-4; D remains ambiguous. The CDR3 is 13 residues long. CDR1 is SQVTM, CDR2 ANQGSEA, per germline. V was pared by 4 bases and J by 8 bases, with 14 bases between. CDR3: CSVVYTLGEKLFF. In nucleotides, the CDR3 is TGCAGCGTTGTATACACCCTAGGCGAAAAACTGTTTTTT. Using reference TRBV29-1 and TRBJ1-4 for the parts outside the CDR3, the full variable domain is SAVISQKPSRDICQRGTSLTIQCQVDSQVTMMFWYRQQPGQSLTLIATANQGSEATYESGFVIDKFPISRPNLTFSTLTVSNMSPEDSSIYLCSVVYTLGEKLFFGSGTQLSVL.

V usage is TRBV7-6 and J usage is TRBJ2-5; 8 bases fit TRBD1. Per the germline V gene, CDR1 is SGHVS and CDR2 is FNYEAQ. The V segment lost 1 base and the J segment 4 bases; nucleotides outside the gene matches: 8. This CDR3 is built from 16 residues. CDR3 sequence (DNA): TGTGCCAGCAGCTTAGGGTTCACAGGGGGTAGAGAGACCCAGTACTTC. Translation: CASSLGFTGGRETQYF.

This chain joins TRBV6-5 and TRBJ2-5; 7 nucleotides match TRBD2. The CDR3 sequence is 11 residues long. Germline CDR1 reads MNHEY; CDR2 reads SVGAGI. Trimming cost V 9 bases and J 3 bases; bases outside gene matches: 1. The DNA for the CDR3 is TGTGCCAGTGGGACTAAAGAGACCCAGTACTTC. Protein product: CASGTKETQYF.